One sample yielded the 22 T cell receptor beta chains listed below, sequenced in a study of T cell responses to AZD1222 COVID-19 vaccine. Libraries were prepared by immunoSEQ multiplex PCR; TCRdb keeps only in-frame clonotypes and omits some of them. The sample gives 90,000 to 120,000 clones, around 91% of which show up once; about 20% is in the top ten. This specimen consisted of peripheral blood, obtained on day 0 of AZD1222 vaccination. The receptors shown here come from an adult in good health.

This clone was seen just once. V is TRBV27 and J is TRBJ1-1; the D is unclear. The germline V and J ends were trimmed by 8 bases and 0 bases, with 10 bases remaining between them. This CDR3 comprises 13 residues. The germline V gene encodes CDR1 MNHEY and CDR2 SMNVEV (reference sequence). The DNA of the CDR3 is TGTGCCAGCCGGGTATTTATGAACACTGAAGCTTTCTTT. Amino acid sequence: CASRVFMNTEAFF.

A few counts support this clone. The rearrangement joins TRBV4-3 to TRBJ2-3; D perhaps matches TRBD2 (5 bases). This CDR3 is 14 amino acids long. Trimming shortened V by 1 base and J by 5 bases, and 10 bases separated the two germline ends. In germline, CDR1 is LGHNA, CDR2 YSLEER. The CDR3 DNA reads TGCGCCAGCAGCCAAGGAGTCGGACTAGATACGCAGTATTTT. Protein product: CASSQGVGLDTQYF.

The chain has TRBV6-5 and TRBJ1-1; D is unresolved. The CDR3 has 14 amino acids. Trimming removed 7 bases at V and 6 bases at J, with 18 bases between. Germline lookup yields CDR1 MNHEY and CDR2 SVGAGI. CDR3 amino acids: CASTPTRGRAEAFF. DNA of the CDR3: TGTGCCAGCACACCGACCCGGGGTCGAGCTGAAGCTTTCTTT.

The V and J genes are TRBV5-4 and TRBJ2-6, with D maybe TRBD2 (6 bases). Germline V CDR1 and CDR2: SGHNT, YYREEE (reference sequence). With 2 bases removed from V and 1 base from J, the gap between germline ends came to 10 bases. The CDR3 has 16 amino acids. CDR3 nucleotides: TGTGCCAGCAGCTTTAGGAGGGGATCTGGGGCCAACGTCCTGACTTTC. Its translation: CASSFRRGSGANVLTF.

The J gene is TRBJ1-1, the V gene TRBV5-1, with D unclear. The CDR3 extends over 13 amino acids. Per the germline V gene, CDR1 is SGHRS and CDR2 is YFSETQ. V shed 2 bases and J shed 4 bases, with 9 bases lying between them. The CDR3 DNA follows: TGCGCCAGCAGCTTATCGGGCGGCACTGAAGCTTTCTTT. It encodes CASSLSGGTEAFF.

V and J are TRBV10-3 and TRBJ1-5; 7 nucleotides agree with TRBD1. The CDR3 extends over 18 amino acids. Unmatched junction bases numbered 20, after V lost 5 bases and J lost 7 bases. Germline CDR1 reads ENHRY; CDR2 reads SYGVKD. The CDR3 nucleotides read TGTGCCATCAGTCAATGGCCACCTCGGGACAGTAATTGGCAGCCCCAGCATTTT. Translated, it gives CAISQWPPRDSNWQPQHF.

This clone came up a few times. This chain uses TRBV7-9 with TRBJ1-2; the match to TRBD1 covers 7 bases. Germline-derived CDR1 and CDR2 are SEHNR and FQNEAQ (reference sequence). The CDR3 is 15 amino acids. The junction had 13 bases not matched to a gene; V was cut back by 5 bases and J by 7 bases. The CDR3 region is CASSRRRGQGGGYTF. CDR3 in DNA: TGTGCCAGCAGCCGCCGAAGGGGGCAGGGAGGTGGCTACACCTTC.

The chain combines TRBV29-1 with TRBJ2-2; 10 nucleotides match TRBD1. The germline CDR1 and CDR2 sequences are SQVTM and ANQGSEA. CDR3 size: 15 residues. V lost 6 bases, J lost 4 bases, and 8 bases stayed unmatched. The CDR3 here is CSVQPRDRGTGELFF. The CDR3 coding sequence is TGCAGCGTCCAACCCCGGGACAGGGGCACCGGGGAGCTGTTTTTT.

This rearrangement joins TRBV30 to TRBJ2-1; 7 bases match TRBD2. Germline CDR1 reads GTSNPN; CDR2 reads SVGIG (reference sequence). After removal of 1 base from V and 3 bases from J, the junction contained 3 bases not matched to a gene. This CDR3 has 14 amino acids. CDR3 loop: CAWSEGLVYNEQFF. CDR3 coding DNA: TGTGCCTGGAGTGAAGGACTAGTCTACAATGAGCAGTTCTTC.

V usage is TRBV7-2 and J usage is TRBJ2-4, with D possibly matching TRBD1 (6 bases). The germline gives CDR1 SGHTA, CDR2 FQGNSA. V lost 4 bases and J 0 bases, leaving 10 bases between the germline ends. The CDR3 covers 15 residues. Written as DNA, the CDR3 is TGTGCCAGCAGCTACAGGGATCTAGCCAAAAACATTCAGTACTTC. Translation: CASSYRDLAKNIQYF.

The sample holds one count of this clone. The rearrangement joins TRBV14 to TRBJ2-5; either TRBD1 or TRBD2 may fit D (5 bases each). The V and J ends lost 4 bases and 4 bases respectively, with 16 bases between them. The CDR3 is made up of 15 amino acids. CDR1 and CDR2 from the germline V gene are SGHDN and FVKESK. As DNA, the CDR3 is TGTGCCAGCAGCCTCCTAAGGGGCGCGGGAGAGACCCAGTACTTC. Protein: CASSLLRGAGETQYF. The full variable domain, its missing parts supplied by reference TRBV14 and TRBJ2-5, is EAGVTQFPSHSVIEKGQTVTLRCDPISGHDNLYWYRRVMGKEIKFLLHFVKESKQDESGMPNNRFLAERTGGTYSTLKVQPAELEDSGVYFCASSLLRGAGETQYFGPGTRLLVL.

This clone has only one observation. For the CDR3, the DNA is TGCGCCAGCAGCCAAGGCTTGGGGAGTAGTTCACCCCTCCACTTT. Amino acids: CASSQGLGSSSPLHF. The chain recombines TRBV4-1 with TRBJ1-6; D is uncertain. Germline CDR1 and CDR2: MGHRA and YSYEKL. The CDR3 contains 15 residues. V was shortened by 1 base and J by 9 bases, with 13 bases between the two germline ends.

CDR3 sequence: CSVADRDTEAFF. Here the CDR3 DNA reads TGCAGCGTTGCTGACCGGGACACTGAAGCTTTCTTT. V gene TRBV29-1 combines with J gene TRBJ1-1; D gene uncertain. Germline V gene data show CDR1 as SQVTM and CDR2 as ANQGSEA. The CDR3 has 12 amino acids. Trimming took off 4 bases at V and 3 bases at J, with 9 bases between the two ends.

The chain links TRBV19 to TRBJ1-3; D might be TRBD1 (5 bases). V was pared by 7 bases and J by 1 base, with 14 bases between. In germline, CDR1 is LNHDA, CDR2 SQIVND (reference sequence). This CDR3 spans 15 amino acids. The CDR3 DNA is TGTGCCAGTACCTCCACGGGGGGTTCTGGAAACACCATATATTTT. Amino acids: CASTSTGGSGNTIYF.

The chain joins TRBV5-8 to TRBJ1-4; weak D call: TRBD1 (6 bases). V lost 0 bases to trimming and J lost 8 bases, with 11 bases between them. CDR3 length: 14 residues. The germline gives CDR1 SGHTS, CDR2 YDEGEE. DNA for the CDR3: TGTGCCAGCAGCTTGGCAGGGGTCAACGAAAAACTGTTTTTT. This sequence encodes CASSLAGVNEKLFF.

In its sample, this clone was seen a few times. The DNA of the CDR3 is TGTGCCAGCAGTTATACCCCTCGTGATTCGGCAGGGCAGTACTTC. Translated: CASSYTPRDSAGQYF. The chain employs TRBV28 and TRBJ2-7; no firm D call. Germline values: CDR1 MDHEN, CDR2 SYDVKM. V was clipped by 4 bases and J by 9 bases, with 22 bases between them. The CDR3 loop spans 15 amino acids.

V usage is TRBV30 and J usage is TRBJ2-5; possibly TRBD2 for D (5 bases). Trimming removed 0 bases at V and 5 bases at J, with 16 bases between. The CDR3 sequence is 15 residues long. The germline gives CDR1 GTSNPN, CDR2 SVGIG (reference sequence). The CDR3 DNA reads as TGTGCCTGGAGTGTATTGAAAGGACTGAGGGAGACCCAGTACTTC. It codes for CAWSVLKGLRETQYF.

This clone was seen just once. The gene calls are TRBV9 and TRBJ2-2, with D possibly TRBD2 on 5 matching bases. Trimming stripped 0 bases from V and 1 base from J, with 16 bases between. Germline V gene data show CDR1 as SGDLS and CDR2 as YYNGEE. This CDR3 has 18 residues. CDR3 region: CASSVVSRVLENTGELFF. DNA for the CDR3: TGTGCCAGCAGCGTAGTCTCGAGGGTTCTTGAGAACACCGGGGAGCTGTTTTTT.

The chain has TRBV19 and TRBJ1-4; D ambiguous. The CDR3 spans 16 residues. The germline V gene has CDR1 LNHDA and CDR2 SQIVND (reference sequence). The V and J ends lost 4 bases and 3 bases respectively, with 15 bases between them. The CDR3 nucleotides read TGTGCCAGTAGTAGCCGCCGTTCTGGGTCTAATGAAAAACTGTTTTTT. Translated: CASSSRRSGSNEKLFF.

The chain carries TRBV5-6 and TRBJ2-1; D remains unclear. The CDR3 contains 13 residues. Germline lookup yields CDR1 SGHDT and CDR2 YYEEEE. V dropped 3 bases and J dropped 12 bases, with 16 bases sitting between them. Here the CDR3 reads CASSSGLQPSQFF. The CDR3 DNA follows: TGTGCCAGCAGCTCCGGCCTCCAACCATCGCAGTTCTTC.

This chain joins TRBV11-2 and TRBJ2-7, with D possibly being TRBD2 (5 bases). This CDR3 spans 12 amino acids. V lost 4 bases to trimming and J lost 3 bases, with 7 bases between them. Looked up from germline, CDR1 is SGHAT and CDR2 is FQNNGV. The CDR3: CASSSGDYEQYF. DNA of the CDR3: TGTGCCAGCAGCTCCGGGGACTACGAGCAGTACTTC.

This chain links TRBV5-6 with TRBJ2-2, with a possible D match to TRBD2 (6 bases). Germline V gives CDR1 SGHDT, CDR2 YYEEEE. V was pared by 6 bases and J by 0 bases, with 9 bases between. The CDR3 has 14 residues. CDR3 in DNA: TGTGCCAGCAACTCGGGAGCGAACACCGGGGAGCTGTTTTTT. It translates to CASNSGANTGELFF.